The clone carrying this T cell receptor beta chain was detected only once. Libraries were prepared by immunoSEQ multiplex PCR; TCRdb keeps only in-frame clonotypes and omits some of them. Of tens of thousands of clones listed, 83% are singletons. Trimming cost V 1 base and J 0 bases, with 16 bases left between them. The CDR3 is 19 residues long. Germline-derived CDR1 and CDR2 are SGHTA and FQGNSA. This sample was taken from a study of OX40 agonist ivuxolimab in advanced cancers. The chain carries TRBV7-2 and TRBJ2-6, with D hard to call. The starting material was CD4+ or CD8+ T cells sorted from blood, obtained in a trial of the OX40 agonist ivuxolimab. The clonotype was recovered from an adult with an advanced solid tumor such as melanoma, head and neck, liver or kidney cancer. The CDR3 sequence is CASSLGLWHGSSGANVLTF. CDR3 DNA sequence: TGTGCCAGCAGCTTAGGACTGTGGCACGGCTCCTCTGGGGCCAACGTCCTGACTTTC. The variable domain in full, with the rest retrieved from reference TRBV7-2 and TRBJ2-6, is GAGVSQSPSNKVTEKGKDVELRCDPISGHTALYWYRQSLGQGLEFLIYFQGNSAPDKSGLPSDRFSAERTGGSVSTLTIQRTQQEDSAVYLCASSLGLWHGSSGANVLTFGAGSRLTVL.